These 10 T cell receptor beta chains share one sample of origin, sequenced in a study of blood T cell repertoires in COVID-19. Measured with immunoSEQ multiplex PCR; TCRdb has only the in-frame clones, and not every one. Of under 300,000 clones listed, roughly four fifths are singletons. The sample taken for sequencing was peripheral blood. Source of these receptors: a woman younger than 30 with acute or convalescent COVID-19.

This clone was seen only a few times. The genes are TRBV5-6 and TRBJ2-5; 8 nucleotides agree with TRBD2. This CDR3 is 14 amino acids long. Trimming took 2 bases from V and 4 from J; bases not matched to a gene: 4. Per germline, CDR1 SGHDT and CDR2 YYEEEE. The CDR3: CASSFSGSRETQYF. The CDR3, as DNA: TGTGCCAGCAGCTTCAGCGGGAGCAGAGAGACCCAGTACTTC.

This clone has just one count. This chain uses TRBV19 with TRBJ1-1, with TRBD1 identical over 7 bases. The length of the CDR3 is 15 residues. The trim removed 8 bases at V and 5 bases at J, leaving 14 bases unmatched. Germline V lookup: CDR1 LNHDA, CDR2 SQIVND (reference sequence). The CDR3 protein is CASLTQGTLGTEAFF. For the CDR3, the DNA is TGTGCCAGTCTAACACAGGGGACCTTAGGGACTGAAGCTTTCTTT.

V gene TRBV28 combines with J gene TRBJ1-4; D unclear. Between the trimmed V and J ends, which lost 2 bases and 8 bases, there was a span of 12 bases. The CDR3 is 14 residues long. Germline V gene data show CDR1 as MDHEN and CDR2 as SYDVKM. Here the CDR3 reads CASSLRRIGEKLFF. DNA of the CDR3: TGTGCCAGCAGTTTACGGAGGATCGGGGAAAAACTGTTTTTT.

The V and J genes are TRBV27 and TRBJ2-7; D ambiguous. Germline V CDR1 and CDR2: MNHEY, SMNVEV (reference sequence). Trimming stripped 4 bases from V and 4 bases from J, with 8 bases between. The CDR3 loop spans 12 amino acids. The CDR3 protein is CASSSPGYEQYF. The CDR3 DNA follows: TGTGCCAGCAGTTCGCCGGGTTACGAGCAGTACTTC.

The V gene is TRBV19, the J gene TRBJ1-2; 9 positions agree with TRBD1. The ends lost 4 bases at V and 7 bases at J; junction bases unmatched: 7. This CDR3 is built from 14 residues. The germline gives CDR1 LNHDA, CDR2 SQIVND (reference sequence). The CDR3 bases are TGTGCCAGTAGTAAAGGGACAGGGAGTGCTGGCTACACCTTC. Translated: CASSKGTGSAGYTF.

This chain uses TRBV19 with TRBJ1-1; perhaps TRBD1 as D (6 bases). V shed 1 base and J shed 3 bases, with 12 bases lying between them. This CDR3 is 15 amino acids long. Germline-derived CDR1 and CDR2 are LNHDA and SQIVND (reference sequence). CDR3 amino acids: CASSIAGERDTEAFF. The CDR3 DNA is TGTGCCAGTAGTATAGCAGGGGAAAGGGACACTGAAGCTTTCTTT.

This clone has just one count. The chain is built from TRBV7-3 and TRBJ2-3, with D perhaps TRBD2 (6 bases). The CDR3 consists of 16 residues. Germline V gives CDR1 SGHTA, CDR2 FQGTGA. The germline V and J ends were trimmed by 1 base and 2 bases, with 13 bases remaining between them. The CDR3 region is CASSLKPRGNTDTQYF. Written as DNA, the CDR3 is TGTGCCAGCAGCTTAAAACCCCGGGGGAACACAGATACGCAGTATTTT.

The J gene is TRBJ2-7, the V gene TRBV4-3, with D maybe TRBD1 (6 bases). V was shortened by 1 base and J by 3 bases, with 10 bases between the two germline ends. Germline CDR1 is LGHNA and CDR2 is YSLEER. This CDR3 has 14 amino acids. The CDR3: CASSQGTDNYEQYF. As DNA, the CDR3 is TGCGCCAGCAGCCAAGGGACAGACAACTACGAGCAGTACTTC.

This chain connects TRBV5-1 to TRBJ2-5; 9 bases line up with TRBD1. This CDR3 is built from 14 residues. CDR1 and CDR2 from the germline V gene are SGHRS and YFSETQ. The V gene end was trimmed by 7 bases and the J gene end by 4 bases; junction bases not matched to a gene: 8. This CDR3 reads CASGGQGQGETQYF. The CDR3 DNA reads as TGCGCCAGCGGCGGACAGGGGCAGGGAGAGACCCAGTACTTC. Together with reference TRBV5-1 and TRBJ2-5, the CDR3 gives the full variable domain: KAGVTQTPRYLIKTRGQQVTLSCSPISGHRSVSWYQQTPGQGLQFLFEYFSETQRNKGNFPGRFSGRQFSNSRSEMNVSTLELGDSALYLCASGGQGQGETQYFGPGTRLLVL.

CDR3 nucleotide sequence: TGTGCCAGTAGTATCAGCCCGAGAAAACTAGCGGGAGGAGAGACCCAGTACTTC. Translated, it gives CASSISPRKLAGGETQYF. The chain is built from TRBV19 and TRBJ2-5; 12 bases map to TRBD2. The CDR3 runs 18 residues. V trimming: 3 bases; J trimming: 4 bases; junction bases outside the gene matches: 12. CDR1 LNHDA and CDR2 SQIVND come from the germline V gene (reference sequence).